Below, 30 T cell receptor beta chains from the same sample are listed, as sequenced in a study of blood T cells in healthy people across ages. For the second PCR, which ran for about 6 to 11 cycles, a sample-barcoded 5' primer and a J-beta primer mix were used. TCRdb redid the calling of the 5' RACE reads with MiXCR, one entry per CDR3 protein. There are 650,000 to 1,000,000 distinct CDR3 sequences in the sample; around 36% occur only once, and 10% to 15% lies in the top ten. The sample taken for sequencing was blood. Every receptor here comes from a man younger than 35 in good health.

The sample holds a few counts of this clonotype. The chain employs TRBV29-1 and TRBJ1-2, with D possibly being TRBD1 (5 bases). This CDR3 region has 12 residues. V lost 7 bases, J lost 4 bases, and 13 bases lay in between. Germline loops: CDR1 SQVTM, CDR2 ANQGSEA. For the CDR3, the DNA is TGCAGCGGAGGTGGGGGGTCCTATGGCTACACCTTC. Translating it yields CSGGGGSYGYTF.

The V call is TRBV12-3 or TRBV12-4, the J call TRBJ2-5, with TRBD1 as a possible D gene (7 bases). V lost 3 bases, J lost 4 bases, and 12 bases lay in between. This CDR3 spans 14 amino acids. The CDR3 loop is CASSFVQGGETQYF. The CDR3 region has the DNA TGTGCCAGCAGTTTTGTCCAGGGGGGAGAGACCCAGTACTTC.

The chain couples TRBV30 to TRBJ1-2; 10 nucleotides match TRBD1. The length of the CDR3 is 14 residues. The V gene end was trimmed by 4 bases and the J gene end by 2 bases; junction bases not matched to a gene: 4. Germline lookup yields CDR1 GTSNPN and CDR2 SVGIG (reference sequence). CDR3 amino acids: CAWTLGQGNYGYTF. The DNA of the CDR3 is TGTGCCTGGACCCTGGGACAGGGGAACTATGGCTACACCTTC.

This clonotype was counted ten times or more. The genes are TRBV15 and TRBJ2-1; a weak D match, TRBD2 (7 bases). CDR1 and CDR2 (germline): LNHNV, YYDKDF (reference sequence). Deletions cut 0 bases from V and 2 bases from J, with 14 bases between. The CDR3 is made up of 17 amino acids. The CDR3 DNA follows: TGTGCCACCAGCAGAGAATTAGACGGGGGGCCCTACAATGAGCAGTTCTTC. This encodes CATSRELDGGPYNEQFF.

V usage is TRBV5-1 and J usage is TRBJ2-5; 7 bases map to TRBD1. This CDR3 has 16 amino acids. CDR1 and CDR2 from the germline V gene are SGHRS and YFSETQ. V dropped 3 bases and J dropped 5; count of bases not matched to a gene: 13. DNA of the CDR3: TGCGCCAGCAGCTCCTCCCTGACAGGGAAGGAGGAGACCCAGTACTTC. Translation: CASSSSLTGKEETQYF.

For this clonotype: A read error may explain this, as a much larger clone is one base away. The rearrangement joins TRBV29-1 to TRBJ2-7; D remains unclear. Between the trimmed V and J ends, which lost 7 bases and 2 bases, there was a span of 15 bases. This CDR3 has 13 residues. Germline assignment: CDR1 SQVTM and CDR2 ANQGSEA. The CDR3 bases are TGCAGCGGGGAAAATGGAAGCCCCTACGAGCAGTACTTC. This sequence encodes CSGENGSPYEQYF.

This clonotype was seen once. J is TRBJ2-1 and V is TRBV20-1, with 9 bases lining up with TRBD1. The CDR3 extends over 13 amino acids. Trimming removed 7 bases from V and 8 bases from J; junction bases left unmatched: 9. The V gene's germline CDR1 is DFQATT and CDR2 SNEGSKA (reference sequence). Written as DNA, the CDR3 is TGCAGTGGTCAGGGGACAGGGAGGGATGAGCAGTTCTTC. Its protein product is CSGQGTGRDEQFF.

This clonotype was picked up a small number of times. This chain joins TRBV6-6 and TRBJ2-5; 8 bases map to TRBD1. Germline CDR1 is MNHNY and CDR2 is SVGAGI (reference sequence). The CDR3 consists of 16 residues. Trimming cost V 2 bases and J 0 bases; bases outside gene matches: 5. The CDR3, as DNA: TGTGCCAGCAGTTACAACAGGGGGGCGTACCAAGAGACCCAGTACTTC. This gives the protein CASSYNRGAYQETQYF.

The chain recombines TRBV13 with TRBJ2-1; 8 nucleotides line up with TRBD2. Judging by the DNA end, TRBJ2-7 fits better; the J call may be wrong. Germline V gene lookup returns CDR1 PRHDT and CDR2 FYEKMQ (reference sequence). This CDR3 is 17 amino acids long. CDR3 nucleotide sequence: TGTGCCAGCAGCTCATCAGCCGGGACTAGTACCTACAATGAGCAGTACTTC. Its protein is CASSSSAGTSTYNEQYF.

This clonotype has only a few counts. This chain joins TRBV9 and TRBJ1-2; 8 bases map to TRBD1. Germline values: CDR1 SGDLS, CDR2 YYNGEE. The CDR3 is made up of 16 amino acids. With 4 bases clipped from V and 8 bases from J, the junction kept 16 bases outside the gene matches. The CDR3 sequence: CASSITDRVVTEGYTF. The DNA of the CDR3 is TGTGCCAGCAGCATCACGGACAGGGTGGTAACGGAAGGCTACACCTTC.

In its sample, this clonotype was seen many times. This chain connects TRBV20-1 to TRBJ2-5; D unresolved. This CDR3 is 14 amino acids long. Per the germline V gene, CDR1 is DFQATT and CDR2 is SNEGSKA (reference sequence). The V and J ends lost 2 bases and 5 bases respectively, with 15 bases between them. CDR3 region: CSARTTRDPETQYF. The CDR3 DNA follows: TGCAGTGCTAGAACAACAAGAGACCCGGAGACCCAGTACTTC.

The chain carries TRBV7-2 and TRBJ1-5; TRBD1 might be the D (6 bases). Per germline, CDR1 SGHTA and CDR2 FQGNSA. This CDR3 comprises 13 residues. V lost 8 bases, J lost 7 bases, and 15 bases lay in between. CDR3 coding DNA: TGTGCCAGCTCCAGGGGTTCCAAACAGCCCCAGCATTTT. Translated, it gives CASSRGSKQPQHF.

This clonotype was detected only once. This chain uses TRBV4-1 with TRBJ2-7; 8 bases align to TRBD2. Germline CDR1 and CDR2: MGHRA and YSYEKL. J was trimmed by 2 bases and V by 1 base; bases with no gene match: 4. This CDR3 is 15 amino acids long. For the CDR3, the DNA is TGCGCCAGCAGCCAAGCTAGCGGGTCACCCTACGAGCAGTACTTC. It translates to CASSQASGSPYEQYF.

This clonotype was seen once. V gene TRBV11-2 combines with J gene TRBJ1-2; no reliable D call. The CDR3 runs 13 residues. Germline CDR1 reads SGHAT; CDR2 reads FQNNGV. Trimming removed 5 bases from V and 4 bases from J, with 11 bases in between. This CDR3 reads CASSHGSFYGYTF. The DNA of the CDR3 is TGTGCCAGCAGCCACGGGTCCTTCTATGGCTACACCTTC.

V and J are TRBV20-1 and TRBJ1-5; D is uncertain. Germline CDR1 is DFQATT and CDR2 is SNEGSKA (reference sequence). Between the trimmed V and J ends, which lost 5 bases and 6 bases, there was a span of 11 bases. The CDR3 loop spans 12 amino acids. The CDR3 region is CSAYEDGQPQHF. CDR3 DNA: TGCAGTGCTTACGAGGATGGTCAGCCCCAGCATTTT.

This clonotype was detected many times. The chain carries TRBV12-3 or TRBV12-4 and TRBJ2-3, with D tentatively TRBD2 (5 bases). Trimming removed 3 bases from V and 1 base from J, with 23 bases in between. The CDR3 runs to 19 residues. Here the CDR3 reads CASSLGLAPTLARTDTQYF. The CDR3 bases are TGTGCCAGCAGTTTGGGTCTAGCACCTACCTTAGCCCGCACAGATACGCAGTATTTT.

This clonotype has more than one count but fewer than ten. The rearrangement links TRBV27 to TRBJ1-2; D call uncertain. Germline assignment: CDR1 MNHEY and CDR2 SMNVEV (reference sequence). Trimming stripped 8 bases from V and 4 bases from J, with 23 bases between. This CDR3 spans 16 amino acids. The CDR3: CASATRIIGLTYGYTF. CDR3 coding DNA: TGTGCCAGCGCCACCCGGATCATCGGACTGACCTATGGCTACACCTTC.

This chain connects TRBV7-3 to TRBJ1-1; the D is unclear. The V and J ends lost 2 bases and 2 bases respectively, with 18 bases between them. The CDR3 totals 17 residues. Germline CDR1 is SGHTA and CDR2 is FQGTGA. This CDR3 reads CASSLRPVRRRNTEAFF. As DNA, the CDR3 is TGTGCCAGCAGCTTACGACCTGTCCGGAGGCGAAACACTGAAGCTTTCTTT.

As regards this clonotype: Its ends do not fully match the called genes, so a read error is possible. This rearrangement joins TRBV7-2 to TRBJ2-7; TRBD2 aligns across 14 bases. The CDR3 runs 15 residues. Germline V gene data show CDR1 as SGHTA and CDR2 as FQGNSA. Here the CDR3 DNA reads TGTGCTAGCAACCCGGGACTAGCGGGAGCTGGCGAGCAGTACTTC. It translates to CASNPGLAGAGEQYF.

The gene calls are TRBV20-1 and TRBJ2-5; possible D gene TRBD1, 6 bases. CDR3 size: 12 residues. Trimming removed 0 bases from V and 11 bases from J, with 13 bases in between. Germline CDR1 DFQATT, CDR2 SNEGSKA (reference sequence). In nucleotides, the CDR3 is TGCAGTGCTAGAGATGCCAGGGGTGAGCAGTACTTC. Its translation: CSARDARGEQYF.

This clonotype was counted only a few times. The chain employs TRBV12-3 or TRBV12-4 and TRBJ1-2, with 8 bases aligning to TRBD1. The V gene end was trimmed by 5 bases and the J gene end by 0 bases; junction bases not matched to a gene: 8. The CDR3 spans 16 residues. CDR3 coding DNA: TGTGCCAGCAGTGGTGGACAGGGCCTAGCTAACTATGGCTACACCTTC. Residues: CASSGGQGLANYGYTF.

This clonotype has a handful of counts. The V gene is TRBV25-1, the J gene TRBJ2-3; 7 positions match TRBD2. Germline V lookup: CDR1 MGHDK, CDR2 SYGVNS. The CDR3 contains 17 residues. With V trimmed by 5 bases and J by 5 bases, 16 bases remained unmatched. CDR3 sequence reads: CASSPPPGGEIGDTQYF. The CDR3 nucleotides read TGTGCCAGCAGTCCACCCCCGGGGGGAGAGATCGGAGATACGCAGTATTTT.

For this clonotype: A much larger clone lies one base from this, so it may be a read error. V is TRBV15 and J is TRBJ1-1; 10 bases map to TRBD1. The germline V gene encodes CDR1 LNHNV and CDR2 YYDKDF (reference sequence). This CDR3 spans 14 amino acids. CDR3: CVTSRDRGSEEAFF. The CDR3 bases are TGTGTCACCAGCAGGGACAGGGGATCCGAAGAAGCTTTCTTT.

This clonotype was counted a single time. One end of the junction does not line up with germline, which may come from a read error. This sequence joins TRBV9 and TRBJ2-1; D is ambiguous. The CDR3 covers 12 residues. Germline-derived CDR1 and CDR2 are SGDLS and YYNGEE. The CDR3 region is CASSPAYNKQFF. The CDR3 DNA is TGTGCCAGCAGCCCCGCCTACAATAAGCAGTTCTTC.

To note about this clonotype: A much larger clone lies a single base off, so this may be a read error. This chain joins TRBV7-3 and TRBJ1-1; a possible D gene is TRBD1 (6 bases). V lost 4 bases and J lost 5, with 11 bases in between. The germline V gene has CDR1 SGHTA and CDR2 FQGTGA. The CDR3 contains 13 residues. The CDR3 DNA sequence: TGTGCCAGCAGCTCTCAAAGGGGGACTGAAGCTTTCTTT. It translates to CASSSQRGTEAFF.

This clonotype was counted a few times. This rearrangement joins TRBV2 to TRBJ2-3; 9 positions agree with TRBD1. The CDR3 spans 10 residues. Germline V lookup: CDR1 SNHLY, CDR2 FYNNEI. The ends lost 6 bases at V and 13 bases at J; junction bases unmatched: 2. This chain's CDR3 is CASRGQGKYF. CDR3 sequence (DNA): TGTGCCAGCAGGGGACAGGGAAAGTATTTT.

Note on this clonotype: The junction departs from germline at one end; a sequencing error may be responsible. The V gene is TRBV12-3 or TRBV12-4, the J gene TRBJ1-1; possible D gene TRBD1, 5 bases. The CDR3 is 15 amino acids. The CDR3, as DNA: TGTGCCTGCAGTTTGCTCGACAGATTAAACACTGAAGCTTTCTTT. Translated: CACSLLDRLNTEAFF.

A note on this clonotype: A single base separates this from a much larger clone, so it may be a read error. V usage is TRBV5-1 and J usage is TRBJ2-1, with D perhaps matching TRBD1 or TRBD2 (5 bases each). This CDR3 region has 13 residues. CDR1 SGHRS and CDR2 YFSETQ come from the germline V gene. This CDR3 reads CASSRGVDNGQFF. As DNA, the CDR3 is TGCGCCAGCAGCAGGGGAGTCGACAATGGGCAGTTCTTC.

This clonotype was counted at least ten times. The chain is built from TRBV12-3 or TRBV12-4 and TRBJ1-1; D uncertain. This CDR3 spans 11 amino acids. The V end lost 6 bases, the J end lost 6 bases, and 8 bases lay between the germline ends. The CDR3 protein is CASSFGAEAFF. For the CDR3, the DNA is TGTGCCAGCAGCTTCGGAGCTGAAGCTTTCTTT.

This clonotype was picked up a small number of times. This chain connects TRBV10-3 to TRBJ2-5; either TRBD1 or TRBD2 may supply D (5 bases each). This CDR3 has 13 amino acids. Trimming shortened V by 2 bases and J by 6 bases, and 10 bases separated the two germline ends. Germline loops: CDR1 ENHRY, CDR2 SYGVKD. CDR3 sequence: CAISEGDGKTQYF. Written as DNA, the CDR3 is TGTGCCATCAGTGAGGGGGACGGTAAGACCCAGTACTTC.